The 23 T cell receptor beta chains listed next were all sequenced from one sample in a study of control samples from healthy donors and cancer patients. The repertoire was sequenced with immunoSEQ multiplex PCR; TCRdb's copy has only in-frame clones and lacks some. This table holds fewer than 100,000 clones, around 80% found once. Sequencing was done on a sample of blood. The receptors originated from a woman aged 55-70 years in good health.

This clone has just one count. In DNA, the CDR3 is TGTGCCAGCAGCGTAGTCCGCGATACTGAAGCTTTCTTT. Its protein product is CASSVVRDTEAFF. This chain uses TRBV9 with TRBJ1-1; D is ambiguous. V lost 0 bases, J lost 5 bases, and 8 bases lay in between. The V gene's germline CDR1 is SGDLS and CDR2 YYNGEE. The CDR3 is 13 amino acids.

The chain recombines TRBV5-1 with TRBJ1-1; D uncertain. The CDR3 has 16 residues. V lost 0 bases to trimming and J lost 1 base, with 13 bases between them. The germline gives CDR1 SGHRS, CDR2 YFSETQ. Written as DNA, the CDR3 is TGCGCCAGCAGCTTGGCGAAAGGCAGAGGGAACACTGAAGCTTTCTTT. It yields the protein CASSLAKGRGNTEAFF.

This clone was recorded once. The chain carries TRBV6-5 and TRBJ2-7; 9 bases are shared with TRBD1. Germline trimming cut 0 bases from V and 3 bases from J; bases unmatched to any gene: 3. CDR3 size: 15 residues. Per germline, CDR1 MNHEY and CDR2 SVGAGI. The chain's CDR3 is CASSYSDRGDYEQYF. In DNA, the CDR3 is TGTGCCAGCAGTTACTCGGACAGGGGTGACTACGAGCAGTACTTC.

CDR3 coding DNA: TGCGCCAGCAGCTTGGGAGCAAGCGGGATTAGCACAGATACGCAGTATTTT. Translating it yields CASSLGASGISTDTQYF. The V gene is TRBV5-1, the J gene TRBJ2-3; 7 positions match TRBD2. J gave up 0 bases and V 0 bases, and 7 bases lay outside the gene matches. Germline-derived CDR1 and CDR2 are SGHRS and YFSETQ. This CDR3 spans 17 amino acids.

The chain links TRBV19 to TRBJ1-2, with D hard to call. Germline V CDR1 and CDR2: LNHDA, SQIVND (reference sequence). The V end was cut by 10 bases, the J end by 5 bases, with 14 bases between. The CDR3 has 12 amino acids. The CDR3 reads CATQQYGYGYTF. As DNA, the CDR3 is TGTGCCACTCAACAATACGGGTATGGCTACACCTTC.

For the CDR3, the DNA is TGTGCCAGCAGCTTAGGGGGAGGATATAGCAATCAGCCCCAGCATTTT. Its translation: CASSLGGGYSNQPQHF. The rearrangement joins TRBV11-2 to TRBJ1-5; D remains unclear. From germline, CDR1 is SGHAT and CDR2 FQNNGV. V dropped 1 base and J dropped 0 bases, with 10 bases sitting between them. The CDR3 extends over 16 amino acids.

This sequence joins TRBV7-9 and TRBJ2-7; D not resolved. With 2 bases removed from V and 6 bases from J, the gap between germline ends came to 14 bases. CDR1 and CDR2 (germline): SEHNR, FQNEAQ (reference sequence). The CDR3 length is 14 residues. The CDR3 region has the DNA TGTGCCAGCAGCTTACCCCCCGTCGCGTCCGAGCAGTACTTC. It is translated as CASSLPPVASEQYF.

V is TRBV27 and J is TRBJ2-2; D unclear. Trimming took off 3 bases at V and 5 bases at J, with 10 bases between the two ends. This CDR3 contains 14 residues. Germline V gene data show CDR1 as MNHEY and CDR2 as SMNVEV (reference sequence). The CDR3, as DNA: TGTGCCAGCAGTTTCGGTCCACTTACCGGGGAGCTGTTTTTT. Protein: CASSFGPLTGELFF.

The chain carries TRBV6-1 and TRBJ2-3; 11 nucleotides match TRBD2. CDR1 and CDR2 (germline): MNHNS, SASEGT. With V trimmed by 4 bases and J by 0 bases, 3 bases remained unmatched. The CDR3 loop spans 16 amino acids. Here the CDR3 DNA reads TGTGCCAGCAGTGCTACTAGCGGGGGTAGCACAGATACGCAGTATTTT. Its translation: CASSATSGGSTDTQYF.

The genes are TRBV10-2 and TRBJ1-2; 7 bases match TRBD1. V lost 4 bases, J lost 3 bases, and 2 bases stayed unmatched. The CDR3 extends over 13 amino acids. Germline CDR1 WSHSY, CDR2 SAAADI. CDR3 protein: CASSGTGDYGYTF. The CDR3 bases are TGCGCCAGCAGTGGAACAGGGGACTATGGCTACACCTTC.

The gene calls are TRBV4-3 and TRBJ1-2; D is undetermined. V gave up 0 bases and J gave up 7 bases, with 15 bases separating them. The CDR3 sequence is 15 residues long. Per the germline V gene, CDR1 is LGHNA and CDR2 is YSLEER. The CDR3 spells CASSQDLGPKGGYTF. CDR3 in DNA: TGCGCCAGCAGCCAAGATTTGGGTCCCAAGGGTGGCTACACCTTC.

This chain uses TRBV3-1 (or the pseudogene TRBV3-2) with TRBJ2-2; D remains unclear. Trimming removed 8 bases from V and 2 bases from J, with 15 bases in between. The CDR3 sequence is 15 residues long. CDR1 is LGHDT, CDR2 YNNKEL, per germline (reference sequence). The CDR3 bases are TGTGCCAGCCGAGGCTACTCCACTAACACCGGGGAGCTGTTTTTT. This translates into CASRGYSTNTGELFF.

CDR3 amino acids: CASSPILPGSYNSPLHF. The CDR3 region has the DNA TGTGCCAGCTCACCAATTCTACCGGGCAGCTATAATTCACCCCTCCACTTT. V gene TRBV18 combines with J gene TRBJ1-6; no clear D gene. Trimming removed 2 bases from V and 3 bases from J, with 14 bases in between. This CDR3 region has 17 residues. Germline CDR1 reads KGHSH; CDR2 reads LQKENI.

This clone was counted once. The chain employs TRBV18 and TRBJ2-7; no reliable D call. CDR1 and CDR2 (germline): KGHSH, LQKENI. This CDR3 has 16 amino acids. V was trimmed by 3 bases and J by 1 base, leaving 16 bases between them. CDR3 loop: CASSPQAPSESYEQYF. The CDR3 DNA reads as TGTGCCAGCTCACCTCAAGCCCCGTCCGAGTCCTACGAGCAGTACTTC.

The genes are TRBV18 and TRBJ2-2; D perhaps matches TRBD1 (6 bases). Germline CDR1 KGHSH, CDR2 LQKENI. V shed 3 bases and J shed 4 bases, with 12 bases lying between them. This CDR3 comprises 15 residues. The chain's CDR3 is CASSPSQGRTGELFF. The CDR3 DNA reads TGTGCCAGCTCACCTAGCCAGGGGCGCACCGGGGAGCTGTTTTTT. Supplemented by reference TRBV18 and TRBJ2-2, the full variable domain reads NAGVMQNPRHLVRRRGQEARLRCSPMKGHSHVYWYRQLPEEGLKFMVYLQKENIIDESGMPKERFSAEFPKEGPSILRIQQVVRGDSAAYFCASSPSQGRTGELFFGEGSRLTVL.

The V and J genes are TRBV2 and TRBJ2-1; no clear D. Germline CDR1 reads SNHLY; CDR2 reads FYNNEI. V lost 2 bases and J lost 12, with 17 bases in between. The CDR3 consists of 14 residues. Here the CDR3 reads CASSEQANQVRQFF. The CDR3 region has the DNA TGTGCCAGCAGTGAACAGGCTAACCAAGTCCGGCAGTTCTTC. Together with reference TRBV2 and TRBJ2-1, the CDR3 gives the full variable domain: EPEVTQTPSHQVTQMGQEVILRCVPISNHLYFYWYRQILGQKVEFLVSFYNNEISEKSEIFDDQFSVERPDGSNFTLKIRSTKLEDSAMYFCASSEQANQVRQFFGPGTRLTVL.

CDR3 in amino acids: CASREGQGNEQFF. DNA of the CDR3: TGTGCCAGCAGGGAGGGACAGGGCAATGAGCAGTTCTTC. This chain joins TRBV27 and TRBJ2-1; 9 nucleotides agree with TRBD1. J was trimmed by 6 bases and V by 6 bases; bases with no gene match: 3. This CDR3 region has 13 residues. Germline-derived CDR1 and CDR2 are MNHEY and SMNVEV (reference sequence).

In this sample, this clone turned up a few times. The CDR3, as DNA: TGTGCCAGCAGTGCTCAGGGGGGCTATGGCTACACCTTC. Encoded protein: CASSAQGGYGYTF. The gene calls are TRBV2 and TRBJ1-2; 7 bases are a match to TRBD1. J lost 4 bases, V lost 4 bases, and 3 bases had no gene match. The CDR3 totals 13 residues. From germline, CDR1 is SNHLY and CDR2 FYNNEI.

This clone was counted a few times. This rearrangement joins TRBV5-1 to TRBJ2-1; 10 nucleotides line up with TRBD1. J was trimmed by 5 bases and V by 4 bases; bases with no gene match: 6. From germline, CDR1 is SGHRS and CDR2 YFSETQ. This CDR3 is 15 amino acids long. The CDR3 spells CASSQTGQGNNEQFF. As DNA, the CDR3 is TGCGCCAGCAGCCAAACGGGACAGGGGAACAATGAGCAGTTCTTC.

The chain employs TRBV18 and TRBJ2-1; the D is unclear. The CDR3 has 17 amino acids. Germline V CDR1 and CDR2: KGHSH, LQKENI. The V and J ends lost 0 bases and 0 bases respectively, with 12 bases between them. CDR3: CASSPPKASSSYNEQFF. DNA for the CDR3: TGTGCCAGCTCACCACCGAAAGCGAGTAGCTCCTACAATGAGCAGTTCTTC.

The chain has TRBV6-5 and TRBJ1-5; unclear D gene. Germline V gene sequence: CDR1 MNHEY, CDR2 SVGAGI. This CDR3 is built from 15 residues. V was trimmed by 2 bases and J by 2 bases, leaving 10 bases between them. CDR3 DNA sequence: TGTGCCAGCAGTTACGGTGCCGGGGGCAATCAGCCCCAGCATTTT. Encoded protein: CASSYGAGGNQPQHF.

V is TRBV6-2 or TRBV6-3 and J is TRBJ1-1; D not resolved. Deletions cut 4 bases from V and 1 base from J, with 7 bases between. CDR1 MNHEY and CDR2 SVGEGT come from the germline V gene. CDR3 length: 13 amino acids. The CDR3 reads CASSFPGNTEAFF. The CDR3 bases are TGTGCCAGCAGTTTTCCAGGGAACACTGAAGCTTTCTTT.

The CDR3 spells CASSYRQGTYEQYF. Here the CDR3 DNA reads TGTGCCAGCAGTTACCGACAGGGGACCTACGAGCAGTACTTC. This chain connects TRBV6-5 to TRBJ2-7, with 8 bases lining up with TRBD1. J was trimmed by 2 bases and V by 2 bases; bases with no gene match: 2. Germline lookup yields CDR1 MNHEY and CDR2 SVGAGI. This CDR3 has 14 amino acids.